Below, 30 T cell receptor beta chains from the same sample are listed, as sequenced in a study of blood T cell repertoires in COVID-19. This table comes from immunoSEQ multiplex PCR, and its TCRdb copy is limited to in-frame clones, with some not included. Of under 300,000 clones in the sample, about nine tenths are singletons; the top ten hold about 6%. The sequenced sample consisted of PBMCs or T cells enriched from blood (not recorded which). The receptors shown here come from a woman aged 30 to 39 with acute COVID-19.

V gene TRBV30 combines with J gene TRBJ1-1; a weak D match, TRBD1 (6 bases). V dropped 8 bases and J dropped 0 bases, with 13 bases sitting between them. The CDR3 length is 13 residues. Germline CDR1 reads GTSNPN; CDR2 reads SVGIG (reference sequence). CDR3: CATFRTVNTEAFF. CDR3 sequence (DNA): TGTGCCACCTTTCGGACAGTGAACACTGAAGCTTTCTTT.

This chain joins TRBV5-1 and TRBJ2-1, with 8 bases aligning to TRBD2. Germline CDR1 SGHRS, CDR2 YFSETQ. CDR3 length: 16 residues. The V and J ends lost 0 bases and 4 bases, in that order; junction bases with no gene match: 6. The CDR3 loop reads CASSLERSGAYNEQFF. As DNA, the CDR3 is TGCGCCAGCAGCTTGGAGCGTAGCGGGGCTTACAATGAGCAGTTCTTC.

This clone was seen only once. CDR3 nucleotide sequence: TGCAGCGTTGGGGAGGGGAGTAAGGAGACCCAGTACTTC. As protein: CSVGEGSKETQYF. This chain links TRBV29-1 with TRBJ2-5; 7 positions match TRBD2. There are 13 residues in the CDR3. Germline V gene data show CDR1 as SQVTM and CDR2 as ANQGSEA. V shed 4 bases and J 5 bases; nucleotides not matched to a gene: 7.

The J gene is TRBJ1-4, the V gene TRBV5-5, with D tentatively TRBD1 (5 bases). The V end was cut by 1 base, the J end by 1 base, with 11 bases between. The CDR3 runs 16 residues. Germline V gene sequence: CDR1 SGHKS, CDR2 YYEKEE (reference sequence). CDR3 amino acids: CASSLPGLRTNEKLFF. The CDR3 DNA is TGTGCCAGCAGCTTGCCAGGGCTGCGAACTAATGAAAAACTGTTTTTT.

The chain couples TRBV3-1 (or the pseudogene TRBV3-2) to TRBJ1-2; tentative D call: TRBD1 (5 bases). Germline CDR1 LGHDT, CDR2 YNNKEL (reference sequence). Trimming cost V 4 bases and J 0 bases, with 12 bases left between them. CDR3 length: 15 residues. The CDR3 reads CASSPHRPTNYGYTF. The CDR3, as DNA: TGTGCCAGCAGCCCACACAGGCCCACTAACTATGGCTACACCTTC.

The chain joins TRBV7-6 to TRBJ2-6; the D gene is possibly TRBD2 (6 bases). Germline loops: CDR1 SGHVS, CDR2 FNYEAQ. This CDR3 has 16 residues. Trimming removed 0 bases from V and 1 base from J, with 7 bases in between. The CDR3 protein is CASSLALASGANVLTF. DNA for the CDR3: TGTGCCAGCAGCTTAGCTCTAGCGTCTGGGGCCAACGTCCTGACTTTC.

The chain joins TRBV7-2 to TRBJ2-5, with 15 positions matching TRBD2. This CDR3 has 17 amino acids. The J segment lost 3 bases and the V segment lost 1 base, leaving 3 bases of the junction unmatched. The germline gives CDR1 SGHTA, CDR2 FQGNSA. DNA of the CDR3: TGTGCCAGCAGCTTAGGGACTAGCGGGAGGGCCAAAGAGACCCAGTACTTC. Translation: CASSLGTSGRAKETQYF.

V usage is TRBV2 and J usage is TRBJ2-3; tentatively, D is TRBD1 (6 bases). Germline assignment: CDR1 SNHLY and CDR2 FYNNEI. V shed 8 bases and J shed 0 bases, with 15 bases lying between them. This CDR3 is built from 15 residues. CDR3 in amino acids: CASRKDSASTDTQYF. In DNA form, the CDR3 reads TGTGCCAGCCGAAAGGACAGCGCAAGCACAGATACGCAGTATTTT.

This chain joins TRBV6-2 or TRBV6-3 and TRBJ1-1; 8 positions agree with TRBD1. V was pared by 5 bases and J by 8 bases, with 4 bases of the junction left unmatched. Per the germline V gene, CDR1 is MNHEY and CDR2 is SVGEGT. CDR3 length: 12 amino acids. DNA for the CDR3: TGTGCCAGCAGTCAGGGGGCGCGGGAAGCTTTCTTT. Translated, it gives CASSQGAREAFF.

CDR3 sequence: CASSYSGGSSTEAFF. The CDR3 bases are TGTGCCAGCAGTTACTCGGGTGGGAGTTCCACTGAAGCTTTCTTT. The chain recombines TRBV6-5 with TRBJ1-1; no clear D gene. Per germline, CDR1 MNHEY and CDR2 SVGAGI. The CDR3 is 15 residues long. Trimming stripped 0 bases from V and 4 bases from J, with 12 bases between.

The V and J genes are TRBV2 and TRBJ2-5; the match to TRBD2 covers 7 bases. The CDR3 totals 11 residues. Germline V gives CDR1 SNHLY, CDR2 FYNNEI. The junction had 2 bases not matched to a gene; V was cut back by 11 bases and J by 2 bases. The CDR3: CAGGEQETQYF. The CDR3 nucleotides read TGTGCCGGGGGGGAGCAAGAGACCCAGTACTTC.

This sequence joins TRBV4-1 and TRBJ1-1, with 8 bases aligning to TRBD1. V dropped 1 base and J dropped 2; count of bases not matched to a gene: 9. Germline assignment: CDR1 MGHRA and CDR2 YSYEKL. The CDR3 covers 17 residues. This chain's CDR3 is CASSQGGQGMRNTEAFF. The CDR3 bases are TGCGCCAGCAGCCAAGGAGGACAGGGTATGCGTAACACTGAAGCTTTCTTT.

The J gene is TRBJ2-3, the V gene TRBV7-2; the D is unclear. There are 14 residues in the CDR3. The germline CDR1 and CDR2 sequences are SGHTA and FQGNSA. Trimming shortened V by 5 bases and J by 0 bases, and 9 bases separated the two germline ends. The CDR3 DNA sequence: TGTGCCAGCAGCCCACGTCAGAGCACAGATACGCAGTATTTT. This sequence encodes CASSPRQSTDTQYF.

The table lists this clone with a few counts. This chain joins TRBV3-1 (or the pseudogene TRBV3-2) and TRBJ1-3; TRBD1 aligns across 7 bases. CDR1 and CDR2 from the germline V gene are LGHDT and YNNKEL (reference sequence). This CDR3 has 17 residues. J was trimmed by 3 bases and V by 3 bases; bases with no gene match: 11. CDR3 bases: TGTGCCAGCAGCCAGGGATTTACAGGGGTGGTTGGAAACACCATATATTTT. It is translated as CASSQGFTGVVGNTIYF.

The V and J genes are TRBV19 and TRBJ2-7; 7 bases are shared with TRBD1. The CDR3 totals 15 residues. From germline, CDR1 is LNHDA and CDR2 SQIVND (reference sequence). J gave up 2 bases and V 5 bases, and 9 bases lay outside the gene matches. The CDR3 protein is CASSADRLLPYEQYF. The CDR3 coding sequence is TGTGCCAGTAGTGCGGACAGGCTCCTACCCTACGAGCAGTACTTC.

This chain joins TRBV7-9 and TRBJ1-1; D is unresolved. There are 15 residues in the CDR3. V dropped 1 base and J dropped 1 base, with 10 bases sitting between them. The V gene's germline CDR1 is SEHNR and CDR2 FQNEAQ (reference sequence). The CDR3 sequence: CASSLGMAGNTEAFF. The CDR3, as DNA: TGTGCCAGCAGCTTAGGGATGGCGGGGAACACTGAAGCTTTCTTT.

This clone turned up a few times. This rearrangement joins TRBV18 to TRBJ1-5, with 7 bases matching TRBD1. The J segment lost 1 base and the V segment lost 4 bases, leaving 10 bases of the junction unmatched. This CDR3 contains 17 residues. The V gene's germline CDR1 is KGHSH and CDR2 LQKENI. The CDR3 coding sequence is TGTGCCAGCTCACTAAGGCCCGGGACAGAGAGCAATCAGCCCCAGCATTTT. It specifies CASSLRPGTESNQPQHF.

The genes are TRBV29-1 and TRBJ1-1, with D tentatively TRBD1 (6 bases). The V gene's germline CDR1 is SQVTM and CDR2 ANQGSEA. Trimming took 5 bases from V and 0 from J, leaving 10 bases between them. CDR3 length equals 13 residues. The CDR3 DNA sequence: TGCAGCGTTTTGGACAGTATGAACACTGAAGCTTTCTTT. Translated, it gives CSVLDSMNTEAFF.

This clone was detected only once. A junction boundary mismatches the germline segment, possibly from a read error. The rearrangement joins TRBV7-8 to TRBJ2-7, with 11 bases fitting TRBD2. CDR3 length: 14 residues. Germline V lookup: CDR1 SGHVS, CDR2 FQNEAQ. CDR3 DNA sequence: TGTGCCAGCAGCGTAGCGGGGGGGCCTTCCGAGCAGTACTTC. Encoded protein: CASSVAGGPSEQYF.

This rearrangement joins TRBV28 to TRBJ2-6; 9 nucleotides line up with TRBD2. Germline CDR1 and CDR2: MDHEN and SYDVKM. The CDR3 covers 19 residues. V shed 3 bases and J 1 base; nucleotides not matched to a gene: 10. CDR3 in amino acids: CASSFLGSGRQSGANVLTF. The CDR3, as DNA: TGTGCCAGCAGTTTCCTAGGTAGCGGGAGACAATCTGGGGCCAACGTCCTGACTTTC.

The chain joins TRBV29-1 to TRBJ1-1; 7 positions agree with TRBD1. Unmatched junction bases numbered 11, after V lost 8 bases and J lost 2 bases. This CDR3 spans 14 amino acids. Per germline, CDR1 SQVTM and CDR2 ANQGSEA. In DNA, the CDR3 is TGCAGCTTTTCAGGGGGGATGAAAAACACTGAAGCTTTCTTT. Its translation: CSFSGGMKNTEAFF.

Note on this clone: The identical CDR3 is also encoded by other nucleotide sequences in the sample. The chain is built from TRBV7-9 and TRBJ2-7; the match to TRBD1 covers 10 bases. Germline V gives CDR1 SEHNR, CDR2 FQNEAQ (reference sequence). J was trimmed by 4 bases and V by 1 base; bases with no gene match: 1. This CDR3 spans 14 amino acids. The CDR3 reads CASSLVGQGYEQYF. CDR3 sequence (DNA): TGTGCCAGCAGCTTAGTGGGACAGGGGTACGAGCAGTACTTC.

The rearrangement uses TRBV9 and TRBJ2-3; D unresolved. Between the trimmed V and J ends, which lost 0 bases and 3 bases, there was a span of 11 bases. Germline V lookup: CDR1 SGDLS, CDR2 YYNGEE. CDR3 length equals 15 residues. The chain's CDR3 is CASSVATGRTDTQYF. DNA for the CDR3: TGTGCCAGCAGCGTAGCTACGGGTAGGACAGATACGCAGTATTTT.

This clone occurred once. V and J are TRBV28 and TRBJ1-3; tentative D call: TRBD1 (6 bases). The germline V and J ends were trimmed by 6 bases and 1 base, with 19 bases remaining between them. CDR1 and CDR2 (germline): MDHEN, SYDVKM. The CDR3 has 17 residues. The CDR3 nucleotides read TGTGCCAGCAGATCCCCGGACAGTGAAATTTCTGGAAACACCATATATTTT. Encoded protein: CASRSPDSEISGNTIYF.

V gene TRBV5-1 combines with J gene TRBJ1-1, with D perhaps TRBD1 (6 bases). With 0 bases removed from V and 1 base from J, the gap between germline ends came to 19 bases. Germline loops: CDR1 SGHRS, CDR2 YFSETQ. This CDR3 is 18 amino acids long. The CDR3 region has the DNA TGCGCCAGCAGCTTGGTGGGGCAGGGGCCCCGGAAGAACACTGAAGCTTTCTTT. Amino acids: CASSLVGQGPRKNTEAFF.

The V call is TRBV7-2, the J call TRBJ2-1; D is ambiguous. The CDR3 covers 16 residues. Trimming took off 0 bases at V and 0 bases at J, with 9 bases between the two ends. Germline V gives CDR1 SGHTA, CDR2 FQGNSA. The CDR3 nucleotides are TGTGCCAGCAGCTTAGCGCAGTTAAGCTCCTACAATGAGCAGTTCTTC. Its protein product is CASSLAQLSSYNEQFF.

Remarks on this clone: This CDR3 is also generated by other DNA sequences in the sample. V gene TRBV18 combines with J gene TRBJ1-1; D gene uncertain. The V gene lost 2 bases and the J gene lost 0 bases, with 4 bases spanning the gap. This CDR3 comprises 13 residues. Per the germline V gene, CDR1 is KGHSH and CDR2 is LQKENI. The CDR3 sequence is CASSPGLNTEAFF. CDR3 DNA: TGTGCCAGCTCACCAGGCCTGAACACTGAAGCTTTCTTT. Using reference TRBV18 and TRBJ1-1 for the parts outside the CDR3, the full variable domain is NAGVMQNPRHLVRRRGQEARLRCSPMKGHSHVYWYRQLPEEGLKFMVYLQKENIIDESGMPKERFSAEFPKEGPSILRIQQVVRGDSAAYFCASSPGLNTEAFFGQGTRLTVV.

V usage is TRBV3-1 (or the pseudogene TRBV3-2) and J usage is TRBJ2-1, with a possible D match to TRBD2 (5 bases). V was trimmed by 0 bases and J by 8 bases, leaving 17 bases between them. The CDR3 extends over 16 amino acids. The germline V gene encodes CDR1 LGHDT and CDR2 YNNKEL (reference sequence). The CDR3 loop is CASSQEWGQLRDEQFF. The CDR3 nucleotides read TGTGCCAGCAGCCAAGAATGGGGTCAGTTGAGGGATGAGCAGTTCTTC.

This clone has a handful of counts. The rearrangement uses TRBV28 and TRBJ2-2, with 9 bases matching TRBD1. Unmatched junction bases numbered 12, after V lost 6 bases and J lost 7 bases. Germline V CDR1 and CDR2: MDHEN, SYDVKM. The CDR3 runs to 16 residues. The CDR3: CASRRQGTGIGGELFF. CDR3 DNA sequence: TGTGCCAGCAGACGACAAGGGACAGGGATAGGCGGGGAGCTGTTTTTT.

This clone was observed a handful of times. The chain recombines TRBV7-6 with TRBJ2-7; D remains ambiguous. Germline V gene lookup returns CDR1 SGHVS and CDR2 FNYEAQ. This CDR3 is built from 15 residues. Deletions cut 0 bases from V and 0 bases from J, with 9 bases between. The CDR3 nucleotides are TGTGCCAGCAGCTTAGCGTCCGGGTCCTCCTACGAGCAGTACTTC. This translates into CASSLASGSSYEQYF.